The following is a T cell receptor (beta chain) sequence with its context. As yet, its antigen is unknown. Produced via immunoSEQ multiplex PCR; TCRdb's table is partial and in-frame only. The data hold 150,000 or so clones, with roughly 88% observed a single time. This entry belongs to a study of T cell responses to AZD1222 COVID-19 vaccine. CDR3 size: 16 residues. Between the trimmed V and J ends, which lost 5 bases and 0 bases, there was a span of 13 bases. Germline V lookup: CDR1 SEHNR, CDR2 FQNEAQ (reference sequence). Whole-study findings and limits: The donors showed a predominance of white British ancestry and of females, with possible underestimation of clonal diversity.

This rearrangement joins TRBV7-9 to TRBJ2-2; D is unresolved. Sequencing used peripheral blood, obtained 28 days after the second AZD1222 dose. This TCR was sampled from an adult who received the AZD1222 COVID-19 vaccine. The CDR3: CASSPKLFANTGELFF. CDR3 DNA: TGTGCCAGCAGCCCTAAACTTTTCGCGAACACCGGGGAGCTGTTTTTT.